Each of the 4 T cell receptor beta chains below was sequenced from the same sample in a study of OX40 agonist ivuxolimab in advanced cancers. TCRdb keeps only in-frame clones here, not all; method: immunoSEQ multiplex PCR. The profile shows tens of thousands of clones, about 92% of them singletons. The source was CD4+ or CD8+ T cells sorted from blood, collected in a trial of the OX40 agonist ivuxolimab. Receptors were obtained from an adult with an advanced solid tumor such as melanoma, head and neck, liver or kidney cancer.

This clone was seen once. The V gene is TRBV6-1, the J gene TRBJ1-3, with a tentative D call TRBD1 (6 bases). Germline V lookup: CDR1 MNHNS, CDR2 SASEGT. The CDR3 consists of 16 residues. Deletions cut 4 bases from V and 3 bases from J, with 16 bases between. The CDR3 DNA sequence: TGTGCCAGCAGTGCGAGCTACCGGGACAATGGAAACACCATATATTTT. This codes for CASSASYRDNGNTIYF.

The chain recombines TRBV15 with TRBJ1-1; unclear D gene. V gave up 1 base and J gave up 5 bases, with 20 bases separating them. Germline CDR1 reads LNHNV; CDR2 reads YYDKDF (reference sequence). The CDR3 runs to 17 residues. CDR3 sequence: CATSRAVRGSKGTEAFF. CDR3 in DNA: TGTGCCACCAGCAGAGCTGTTCGAGGGTCGAAGGGAACTGAAGCTTTCTTT.

The J gene is TRBJ2-5, the V gene TRBV27; TRBD2 aligns across 9 bases. The J call is doubtful: the DNA matches TRBJ2-7 better. CDR1 and CDR2 from the germline V gene are MNHEY and SMNVEV (reference sequence). The CDR3 is 15 residues long. DNA of the CDR3: TGTGCCAGCAGTTTATCGGTAGCGGGAGCCTACGAGCAGTACTTC. Its translation: CASSLSVAGAYEQYF.

This chain uses TRBV2 with TRBJ2-7; unclear D gene. The V end was cut by 4 bases, the J end by 1 base, with 5 bases between. From germline, CDR1 is SNHLY and CDR2 FYNNEI. The CDR3 is 12 amino acids. CDR3 nucleotide sequence: TGTGCCAGCAGTGGATTATCCTACGAGCAGTACTTC. As protein: CASSGLSYEQYF.